Sequencing of this T cell receptor beta chain was carried out in a study of tumor and adjacent non-tumor tissue in lung cancer. Study information: Histology: under 15 adenocarcinoma, a couple of squamous cell carcinoma, 1 small cell lung cancer. Some 4.2 million productive TCRbeta reads were obtained per sample on average.

The study's findings and limits: Tumor tissue had significantly higher TCR diversity than normal lung. Higher tumor TCR diversity was associated with shorter survival.

RNA was extracted from bulk tissue without any cell sorting. The normal lung tissue was taken more than 3 cm from the tumor edge. This clonotype appeared many times. Its antigen is not identified. A modified ARM-PCR protocol with three rounds of nested PCR amplified TCRbeta. One entry per CDR3 protein results from TCRdb running MiXCR on the multiplex PCR reads. The table records more than 85,000 distinct CDR3 sequences, 65% of them present only once. CDR3 size: 14 residues. Trimming at V came to 6 bases and at J to 5 bases, leaving 9 bases not matched to a gene. The receptor comes from a man aged 25 to 40 with non-small cell lung cancer. The sample consisted of distant non-tumor lung tissue. V and J are TRBV12-3 or TRBV12-4 and TRBJ2-7; 8 positions agree with TRBD1. DNA of the CDR3: TGTGCCAGCAGCCACGGACAGGGAAATCACGAGCAGTACTTC. Its translation: CASSHGQGNHEQYF.